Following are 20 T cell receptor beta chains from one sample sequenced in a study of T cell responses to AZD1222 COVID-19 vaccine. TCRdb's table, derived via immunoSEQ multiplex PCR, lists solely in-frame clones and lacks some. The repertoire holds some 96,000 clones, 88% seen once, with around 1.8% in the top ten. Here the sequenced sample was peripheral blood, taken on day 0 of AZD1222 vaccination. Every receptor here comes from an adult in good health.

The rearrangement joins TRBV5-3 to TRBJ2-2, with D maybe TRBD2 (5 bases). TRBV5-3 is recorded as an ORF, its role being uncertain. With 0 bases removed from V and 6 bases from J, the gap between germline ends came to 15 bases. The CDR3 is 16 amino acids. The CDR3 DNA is TGTGCCAGAAGCTTGGCCGGGCTAGCCCTACCCGGGGAGCTGTTTTTT. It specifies CARSLAGLALPGELFF.

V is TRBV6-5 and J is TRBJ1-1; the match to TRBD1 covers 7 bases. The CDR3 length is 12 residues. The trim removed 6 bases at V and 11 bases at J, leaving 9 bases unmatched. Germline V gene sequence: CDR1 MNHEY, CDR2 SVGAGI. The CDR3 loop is CASRGQSWQAFF. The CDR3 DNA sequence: TGTGCCAGCAGGGGACAGTCCTGGCAGGCTTTCTTT.

CDR3 in amino acids: CASNQQTNQPQHF. CDR3 sequence (DNA): TGTGCCAGCAATCAACAGACCAATCAGCCCCAGCATTTT. This chain uses TRBV6-5 with TRBJ1-5; D ambiguous. The V gene's germline CDR1 is MNHEY and CDR2 SVGAGI. Trimming removed 7 bases from V and 3 bases from J, with 10 bases in between. This CDR3 has 13 amino acids.

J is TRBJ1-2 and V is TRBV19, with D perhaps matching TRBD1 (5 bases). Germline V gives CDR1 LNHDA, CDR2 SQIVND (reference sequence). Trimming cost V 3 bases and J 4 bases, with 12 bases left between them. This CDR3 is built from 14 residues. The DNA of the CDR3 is TGTGCCAGTAGTATGGGGCTCACACGCTATGGCTACACCTTC. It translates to CASSMGLTRYGYTF.

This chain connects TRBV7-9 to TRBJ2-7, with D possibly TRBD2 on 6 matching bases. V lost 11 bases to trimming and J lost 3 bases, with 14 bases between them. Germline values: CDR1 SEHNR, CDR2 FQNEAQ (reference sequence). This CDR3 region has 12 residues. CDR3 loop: CAWEAGNYEQYF. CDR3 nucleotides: TGTGCCTGGGAGGCGGGGAACTACGAGCAGTACTTC.

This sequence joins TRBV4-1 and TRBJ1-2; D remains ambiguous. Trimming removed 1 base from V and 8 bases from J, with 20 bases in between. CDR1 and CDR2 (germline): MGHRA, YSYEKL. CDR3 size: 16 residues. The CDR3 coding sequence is TGCGCCAGCAGCCAAGGGTTAGACTCCCAAGCCCAAGGCTACACCTTC. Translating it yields CASSQGLDSQAQGYTF.

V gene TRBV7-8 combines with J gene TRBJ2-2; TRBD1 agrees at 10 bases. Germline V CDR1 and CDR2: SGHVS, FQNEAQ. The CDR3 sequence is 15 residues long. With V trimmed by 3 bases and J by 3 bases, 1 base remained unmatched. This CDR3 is CASSLGQGYTGELFF. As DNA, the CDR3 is TGTGCCAGCAGCTTGGGACAGGGGTACACCGGGGAGCTGTTTTTT. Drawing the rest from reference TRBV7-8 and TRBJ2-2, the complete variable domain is GAGVSQSPRYKVAKRGQDVALRCDPISGHVSLFWYQQALGQGPEFLTYFQNEAQLDKSGLPSDRFFAERPEGSVSTLKIQRTQQEDSAVYLCASSLGQGYTGELFFGEGSRLTVL.

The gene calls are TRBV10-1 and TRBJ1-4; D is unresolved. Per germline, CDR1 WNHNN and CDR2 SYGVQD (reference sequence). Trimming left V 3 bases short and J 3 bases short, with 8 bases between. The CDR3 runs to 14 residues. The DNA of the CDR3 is TGCGCCAGCAGTGAAACAGTGGCTAATGAAAAACTGTTTTTT. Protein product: CASSETVANEKLFF.

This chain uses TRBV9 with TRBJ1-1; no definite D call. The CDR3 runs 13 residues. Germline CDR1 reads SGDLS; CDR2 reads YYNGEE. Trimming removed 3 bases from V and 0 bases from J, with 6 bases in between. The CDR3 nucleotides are TGTGCCAGCAGCGGGTCGTTGAACACTGAAGCTTTCTTT. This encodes CASSGSLNTEAFF. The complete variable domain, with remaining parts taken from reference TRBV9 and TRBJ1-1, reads DSGVTQTPKHLITATGQRVTLRCSPRSGDLSVYWYQQSLDQGLQFLIQYYNGEERAKGNILERFSAQQFPDLHSELNLSSLELGDSALYFCASSGSLNTEAFFGQGTRLTVV.

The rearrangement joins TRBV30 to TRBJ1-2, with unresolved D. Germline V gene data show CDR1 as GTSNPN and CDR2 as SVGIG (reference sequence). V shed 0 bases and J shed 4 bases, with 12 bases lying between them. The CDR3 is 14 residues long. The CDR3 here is CAWSVQGSGYGYTF. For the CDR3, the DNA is TGTGCCTGGAGTGTACAAGGGAGCGGCTATGGCTACACCTTC.

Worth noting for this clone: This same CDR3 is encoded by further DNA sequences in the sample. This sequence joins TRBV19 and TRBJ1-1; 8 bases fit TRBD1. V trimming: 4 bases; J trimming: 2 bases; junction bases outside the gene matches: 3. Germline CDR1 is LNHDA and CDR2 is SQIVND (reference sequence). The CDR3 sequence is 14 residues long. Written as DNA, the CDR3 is TGTGCCAGTAGTAGCGACAGGGGCAACACTGAAGCTTTCTTT. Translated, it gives CASSSDRGNTEAFF.

CDR3 nucleotides: TGTGCCTGGAGTCGTAGGGGTATAGATGGCTACACCTTC. Translated: CAWSRRGIDGYTF. The V and J genes are TRBV30 and TRBJ1-2; a possible D gene is TRBD1 (5 bases). Per germline, CDR1 GTSNPN and CDR2 SVGIG (reference sequence). V dropped 2 bases and J dropped 6 bases, with 13 bases sitting between them. This CDR3 spans 13 amino acids. The full variable domain, with the rest looked up from reference TRBV30 and TRBJ1-2, is SQTIHQWPATLVQPVGSPLSLECTVEGTSNPNLYWYRQAAGRGLQLLFYSVGIGQISSEVPQNLSASRPQDRQFILSSKKLLLSDSGFYLCAWSRRGIDGYTFGSGTRLTVV.

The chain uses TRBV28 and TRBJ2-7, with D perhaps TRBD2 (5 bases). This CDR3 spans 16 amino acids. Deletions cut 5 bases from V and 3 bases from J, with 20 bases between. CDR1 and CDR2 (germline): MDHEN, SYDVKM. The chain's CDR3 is CASSPTRASSHYEQYF. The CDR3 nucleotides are TGTGCCAGCAGTCCCACGCGGGCTAGCTCCCACTACGAGCAGTACTTC. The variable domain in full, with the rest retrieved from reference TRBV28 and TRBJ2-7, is DVKVTQSSRYLVKRTGEKVFLECVQDMDHENMFWYRQDPGLGLRLIYFSYDVKMKEKGDIPEGYSVSREKKERFSLILESASTNQTSMYLCASSPTRASSHYEQYFGPGTRLTVT.

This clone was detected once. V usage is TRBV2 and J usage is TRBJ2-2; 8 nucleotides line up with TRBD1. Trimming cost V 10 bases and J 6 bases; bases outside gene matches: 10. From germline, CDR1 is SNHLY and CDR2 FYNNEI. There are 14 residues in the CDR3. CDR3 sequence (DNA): TGTGCCACCCTGACAGGGGTGAGGTCCGGGGAGCTGTTTTTT. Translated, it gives CATLTGVRSGELFF.

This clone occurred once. CDR3 DNA sequence: TGTGCCTGGGCCTCCCCAGATACGCAGTATTTT. Protein product: CAWASPDTQYF. V gene TRBV30 combines with J gene TRBJ2-3; no reliable D call. Trimming took 5 bases from V and 4 from J, leaving 7 bases between them. There are 11 residues in the CDR3. In germline, CDR1 is GTSNPN, CDR2 SVGIG (reference sequence).

The CDR3 DNA reads TGTGCCAGGGTAAGGACAGGGGAGTACCTCTTCTTT. It translates to CARVRTGEYLFF. The chain has TRBV19 and TRBJ1-1; 9 bases align to TRBD1. In germline, CDR1 is LNHDA, CDR2 SQIVND (reference sequence). The CDR3 has 12 residues. The J segment lost 14 bases and the V segment lost 9 bases, leaving 13 bases of the junction unmatched.

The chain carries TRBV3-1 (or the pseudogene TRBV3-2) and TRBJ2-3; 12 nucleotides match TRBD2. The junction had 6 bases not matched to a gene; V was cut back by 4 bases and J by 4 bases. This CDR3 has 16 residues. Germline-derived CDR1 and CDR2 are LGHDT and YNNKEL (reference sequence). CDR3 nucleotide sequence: TGTGCCAGCAGCCGACTAGCGGGAGCGGCGGCAGATACGCAGTATTTT. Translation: CASSRLAGAAADTQYF.

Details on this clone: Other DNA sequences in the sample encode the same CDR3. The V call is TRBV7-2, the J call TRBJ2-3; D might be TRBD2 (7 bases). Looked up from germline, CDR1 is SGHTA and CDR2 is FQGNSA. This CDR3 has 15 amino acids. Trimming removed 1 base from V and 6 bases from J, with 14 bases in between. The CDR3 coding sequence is TGTGCCAGCAGCTTAGTGGCGGGGGCCGGGGATACGCAGTATTTT. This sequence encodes CASSLVAGAGDTQYF.

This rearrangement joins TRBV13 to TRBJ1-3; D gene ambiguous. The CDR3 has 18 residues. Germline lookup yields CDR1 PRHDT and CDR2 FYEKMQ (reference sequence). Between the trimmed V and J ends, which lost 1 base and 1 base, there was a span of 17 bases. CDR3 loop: CASSLEPRALRSGNTIYF. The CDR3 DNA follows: TGTGCCAGCAGCTTAGAGCCCCGGGCCTTAAGGTCTGGAAACACCATATATTTT. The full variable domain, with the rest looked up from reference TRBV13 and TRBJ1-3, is AAGVIQSPRHLIKEKRETATLKCYPIPRHDTVYWYQQGPGQDPQFLISFYEKMQSDKGSIPDRFSAQQFSDYHSELNMSSLELGDSALYFCASSLEPRALRSGNTIYFGEGSWLTVV.

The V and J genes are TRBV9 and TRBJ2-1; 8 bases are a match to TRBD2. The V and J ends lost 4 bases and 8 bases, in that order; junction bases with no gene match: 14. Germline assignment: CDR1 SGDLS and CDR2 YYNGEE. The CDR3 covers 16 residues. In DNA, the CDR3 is TGTGCCAGCAGCCACTCAAGGGCTAGCGGGCAGGATGAGCAGTTCTTC. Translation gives CASSHSRASGQDEQFF.